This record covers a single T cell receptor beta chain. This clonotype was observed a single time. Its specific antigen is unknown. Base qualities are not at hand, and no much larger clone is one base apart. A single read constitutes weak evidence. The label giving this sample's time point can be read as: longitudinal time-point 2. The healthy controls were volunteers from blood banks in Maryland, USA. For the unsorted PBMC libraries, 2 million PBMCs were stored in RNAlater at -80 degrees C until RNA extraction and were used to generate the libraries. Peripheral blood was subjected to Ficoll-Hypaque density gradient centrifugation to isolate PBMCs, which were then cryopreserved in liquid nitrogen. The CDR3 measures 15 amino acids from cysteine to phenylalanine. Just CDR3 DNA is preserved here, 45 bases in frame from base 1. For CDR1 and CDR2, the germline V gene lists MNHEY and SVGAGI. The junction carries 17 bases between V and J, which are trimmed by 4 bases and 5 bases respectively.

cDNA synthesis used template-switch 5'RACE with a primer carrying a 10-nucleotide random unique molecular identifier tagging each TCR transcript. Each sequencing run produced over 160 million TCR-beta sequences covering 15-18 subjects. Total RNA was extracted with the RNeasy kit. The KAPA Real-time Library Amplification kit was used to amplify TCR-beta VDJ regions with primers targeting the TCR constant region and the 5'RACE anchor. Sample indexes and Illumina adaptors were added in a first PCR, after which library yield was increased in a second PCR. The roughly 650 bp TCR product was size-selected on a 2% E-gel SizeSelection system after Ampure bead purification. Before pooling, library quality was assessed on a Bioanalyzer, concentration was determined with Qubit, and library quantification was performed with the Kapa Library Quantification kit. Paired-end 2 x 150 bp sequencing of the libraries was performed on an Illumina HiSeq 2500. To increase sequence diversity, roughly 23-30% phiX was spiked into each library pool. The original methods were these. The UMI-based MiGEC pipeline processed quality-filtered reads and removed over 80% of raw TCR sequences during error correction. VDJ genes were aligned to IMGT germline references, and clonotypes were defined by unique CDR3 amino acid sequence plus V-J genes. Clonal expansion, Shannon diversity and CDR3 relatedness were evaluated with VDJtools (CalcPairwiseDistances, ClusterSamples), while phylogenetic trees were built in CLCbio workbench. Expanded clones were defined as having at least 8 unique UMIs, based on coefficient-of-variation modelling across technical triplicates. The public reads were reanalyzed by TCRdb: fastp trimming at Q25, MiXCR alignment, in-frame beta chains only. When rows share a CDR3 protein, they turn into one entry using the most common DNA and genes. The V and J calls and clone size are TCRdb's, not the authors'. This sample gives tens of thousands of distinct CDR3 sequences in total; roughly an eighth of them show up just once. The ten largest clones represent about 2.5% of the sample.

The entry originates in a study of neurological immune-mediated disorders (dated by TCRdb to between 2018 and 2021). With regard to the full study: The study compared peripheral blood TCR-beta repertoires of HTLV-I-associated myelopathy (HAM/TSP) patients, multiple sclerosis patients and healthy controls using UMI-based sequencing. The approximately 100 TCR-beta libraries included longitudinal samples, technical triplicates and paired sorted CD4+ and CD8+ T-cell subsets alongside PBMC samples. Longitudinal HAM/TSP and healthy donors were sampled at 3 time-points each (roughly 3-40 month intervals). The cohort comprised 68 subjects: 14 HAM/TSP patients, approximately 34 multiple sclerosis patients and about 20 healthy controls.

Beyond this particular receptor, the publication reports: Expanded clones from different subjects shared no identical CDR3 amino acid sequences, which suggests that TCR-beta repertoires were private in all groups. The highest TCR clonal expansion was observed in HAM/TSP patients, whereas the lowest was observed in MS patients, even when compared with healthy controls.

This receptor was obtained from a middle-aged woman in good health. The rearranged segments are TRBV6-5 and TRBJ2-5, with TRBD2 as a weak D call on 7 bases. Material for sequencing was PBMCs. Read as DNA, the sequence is TGTGCCAGCAGTTCAACCTCGGGGGGCTGGGAGACCCAGTACTTC. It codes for CASSSTSGGWETQYF.